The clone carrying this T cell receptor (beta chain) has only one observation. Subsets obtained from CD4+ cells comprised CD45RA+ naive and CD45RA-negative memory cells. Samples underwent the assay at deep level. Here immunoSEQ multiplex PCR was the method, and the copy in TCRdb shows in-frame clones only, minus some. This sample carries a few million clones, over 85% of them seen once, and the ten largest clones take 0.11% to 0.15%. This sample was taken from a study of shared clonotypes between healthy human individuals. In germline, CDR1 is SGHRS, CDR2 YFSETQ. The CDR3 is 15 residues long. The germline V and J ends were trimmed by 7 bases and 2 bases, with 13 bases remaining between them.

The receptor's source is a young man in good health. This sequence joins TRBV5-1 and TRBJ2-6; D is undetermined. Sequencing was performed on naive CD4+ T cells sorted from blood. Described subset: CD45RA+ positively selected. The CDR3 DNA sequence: TGCGCCAGCGTCACAGATCGGGCTGGGGCCAACGTCCTGACTTTC. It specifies CASVTDRAGANVLTF.